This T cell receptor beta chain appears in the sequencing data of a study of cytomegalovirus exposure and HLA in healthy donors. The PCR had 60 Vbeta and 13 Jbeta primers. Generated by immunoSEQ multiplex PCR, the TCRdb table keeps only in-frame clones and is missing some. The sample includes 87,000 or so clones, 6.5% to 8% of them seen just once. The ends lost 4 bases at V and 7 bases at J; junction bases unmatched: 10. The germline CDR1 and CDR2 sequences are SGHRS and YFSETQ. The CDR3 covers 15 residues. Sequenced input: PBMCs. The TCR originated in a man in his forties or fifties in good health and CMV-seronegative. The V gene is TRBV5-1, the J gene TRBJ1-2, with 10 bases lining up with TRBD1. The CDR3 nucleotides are TGCGCCAGCAGCACGCCGACAGGGGGCTGGAGTGGCTACACCTTC. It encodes CASSTPTGGWSGYTF.